This is a list of T cell receptor beta chains from one sample in a study of OX40 agonist ivuxolimab in advanced cancers. Only in-frame clones appear in the TCRdb table, and some are missing; sequencing was by immunoSEQ multiplex PCR. The sample includes roughly 120,000 clones, around 89% of them seen just once. The specimen was CD4+ or CD8+ T cells sorted from blood, collected in a trial of the OX40 agonist ivuxolimab. All receptors derive from an adult with an advanced solid tumor such as melanoma, head and neck, liver or kidney cancer. The conserved cysteine and the conserved F or W are not part of the CDR3 here. Part of the rows lack a size; the others show once, few, many or a class for expanded clones.

clone size,CDR3 length,V gene,J gene,CDR3 protein
few,11,TRBV4-1,TRBJ1-5,ASSGGLNQPQH
-,13,TRBV18,TRBJ1-2,ASSPFDRGVQGYT
once,11,TRBV2,TRBJ1-4,ASRVSISEKLF
-,15,TRBV4-3,TRBJ2-1,ASSQLPGQGRADEQF
-,12,TRBV7-2,TRBJ1-2,ASSSGPADFGYT
-,15,TRBV5-1,TRBJ2-1,ASSLGDGSPSYNEQF
-,9,TRBV7-9,TRBJ2-7,ASSLEYEQY
-,14,TRBV11-2,TRBJ2-7,ASSLYPRGQWPEQY
once,15,TRBV5-5,TRBJ1-4,ASSLISGVPINEKLF
-,13,TRBV7-2,TRBJ2-7,ASSLRDQVHYEQY
-,14,TRBV27,TRBJ2-3,ASSLKSGGAQDTQY
-,15,TRBV28,TRBJ1-5,ASSPLFWGGRNQPQH
-,13,TRBV7-8,TRBJ1-1,ASSRMGRGNTEAF
-,11,TRBV5-4,TRBJ2-5,ASSLDERGTQY
-,14,TRBV2,TRBJ1-2,ASSIHFGQGDDGYT
-,12,TRBV14,TRBJ2-1,ASSLTHSYNEQF
-,12,TRBV6-1,TRBJ1-2,ASSEVGQYYGYT
-,12,TRBV18,TRBJ2-7,ASSPSVPAYEQY
-,13,TRBV6-6,TRBJ1-5,ASSPDRGRYQPQH
-,11,TRBV10-2,TRBJ2-5,ASSETWKETQY
-,13,TRBV18,TRBJ2-3,ASSPGQAITDTQY
few,12,TRBV7-2,TRBJ2-7,ASSKQGLPGEQY
-,11,TRBV28,TRBJ2-7,ASSSGGRYEQY
-,12,TRBV7-8,TRBJ2-2,ASRRAGSAGELF
-,10,TRBV19,TRBJ2-3,ASSMFLDTQY
-,12,TRBV7-6,TRBJ1-5,AVGAPYSNQPQH
-,13,TRBV23-1,TRBJ2-6,ASPHERRGANVLT
-,11,TRBV28,TRBJ2-1,ASDSPTYNEQF
-,17,TRBV5-1,TRBJ2-7,ASSLRSSGVRDRGHEQY
-,13,TRBV7-2,TRBJ2-3,ASSSSYWRSDTQY
-,14,TRBV4-1,TRBJ2-5,ASSQDRTGLTETQY
-,11,TRBV19,TRBJ1-3,ASCIGNGNTIY
-,12,TRBV7-8,TRBJ2-7,ASSLGRISYEQY